Each of the 16 T cell receptor beta chains below was sequenced from the same sample in a study of identical twins. TCRdb analysed the 5' RACE reads with MiXCR anew, one entry per CDR3 protein. Of hundreds of thousands of distinct CDR3 sequences listed, approximately 18% were seen once; the top ten hold roughly 13%. These data also formed part of another study, on T cells expressing NK-cell markers.

The sample comprised PBMCs. The receptor set was obtained from a young woman in good health.

The J gene is TRBJ1-5, the V gene TRBV15; TRBD1 matches 7 bases. Germline V CDR1 and CDR2: LNHNV, YYDKDF (reference sequence). The trim removed 3 bases at V and 6 bases at J, leaving 8 bases unmatched. The CDR3 covers 15 residues. The CDR3 loop is CATSRQGQLVQPQHF. CDR3 nucleotide sequence: TGTGCCACCAGCAGGCAGGGACAGTTGGTTCAGCCCCAGCATTTT.

This clonotype was observed a handful of times. The chain joins TRBV30 to TRBJ2-1, with TRBD2 as a possible D gene (5 bases). Trimming cost V 8 bases and J 6 bases, with 11 bases left between them. CDR3 length: 11 residues. Germline V gene lookup returns CDR1 GTSNPN and CDR2 SVGIG (reference sequence). The CDR3 sequence is CAGVLGNEQFF. The CDR3 DNA follows: TGTGCCGGAGTACTAGGCAATGAGCAGTTCTTC.

The rearrangement uses TRBV20-1 and TRBJ2-1, with D maybe TRBD2 (6 bases). Germline values: CDR1 DFQATT, CDR2 SNEGSKA (reference sequence). Trimming took 6 bases from V and 0 from J, leaving 15 bases between them. CDR3 size: 15 residues. CDR3 amino acids: CSAQLASVSYNEQFF. The CDR3 DNA sequence: TGCAGTGCACAGCTGGCTAGCGTCTCCTACAATGAGCAGTTCTTC.

The gene calls are TRBV20-1 and TRBJ2-1; the match to TRBD2 covers 8 bases. The CDR3 sequence is 16 residues long. CDR1 and CDR2 (germline): DFQATT, SNEGSKA (reference sequence). With V trimmed by 6 bases and J by 2 bases, 12 bases remained unmatched. The CDR3 coding sequence is TGCAGTGCCCAATCCTTACTAGCGGAAACCTACAATGAGCAGTTCTTC. Translated, it gives CSAQSLLAETYNEQFF.

Many counts were recorded for this clonotype. The chain is built from TRBV7-9 and TRBJ2-3; weak D call: TRBD2 (7 bases). CDR3 size: 14 residues. Trimming left V 1 base short and J 5 bases short, with 10 bases between. In germline, CDR1 is SEHNR, CDR2 FQNEAQ (reference sequence). The CDR3 DNA is TGTGCCAGCAGCTTAGGGGGGGGCTTAGATACGCAGTATTTT. It encodes CASSLGGGLDTQYF.

Of note for this clonotype: The junction departs from the called germline gene at one end, perhaps through a read error. The genes are TRBV6-1 and TRBJ2-3; the D gene is possibly TRBD1 (6 bases). In germline, CDR1 is MNHNS, CDR2 SASEGT. This CDR3 contains 13 residues. The CDR3 DNA reads as TGTGCCAGCGCGACAGGTACCACAGATACGCAGTGTTTT. The encoded protein is CASATGTTDTQCF.

The CDR3 loop reads CASSQDWPGGNQPQHF. CDR3 bases: TGCGCCAGCAGCCAAGATTGGCCGGGCGGGAATCAGCCCCAGCATTTT. The rearrangement uses TRBV4-3 and TRBJ1-5; D uncertain. Germline values: CDR1 LGHNA, CDR2 YSLEER. Trimming shortened V by 0 bases and J by 4 bases, and 13 bases separated the two germline ends. CDR3 length: 16 amino acids.

This clonotype was observed a few times. The chain combines TRBV14 with TRBJ2-7; 9 bases are a match to TRBD1. Germline V gene data show CDR1 as SGHDN and CDR2 as FVKESK. The trim removed 6 bases at V and 6 bases at J, leaving 12 bases unmatched. The CDR3 has 15 residues. Written as DNA, the CDR3 is TGTGCCAGCAGTGTCGCCGGGACAGGGAAGGGCGAGCAGTACTTC. Translating it yields CASSVAGTGKGEQYF. Drawing the rest from reference TRBV14 and TRBJ2-7, the complete variable domain is EAGVTQFPSHSVIEKGQTVTLRCDPISGHDNLYWYRRVMGKEIKFLLHFVKESKQDESGMPNNRFLAERTGGTYSTLKVQPAELEDSGVYFCASSVAGTGKGEQYFGPGTRLTVT.

The sample holds a few counts of this clonotype. The rearrangement uses TRBV13 and TRBJ2-7, with D possibly TRBD1 on 6 matching bases. Germline CDR1 is PRHDT and CDR2 is FYEKMQ (reference sequence). The CDR3 is 14 residues long. Trimming took off 5 bases at V and 1 base at J, with 12 bases between the two ends. CDR3 in DNA: TGTGCCAGCAGCCACCCCAGGGGTTCCTACGAGCAGTACTTC. This encodes CASSHPRGSYEQYF.

This chain links TRBV2 with TRBJ2-1, with 8 bases aligning to TRBD1. Trimming cost V 6 bases and J 8 bases; bases outside gene matches: 3. The CDR3 loop spans 12 amino acids. Germline assignment: CDR1 SNHLY and CDR2 FYNNEI. The CDR3 DNA is TGTGCCAGCAGGGACAGGGATTATGAGCAGTTCTTC. Translated, it gives CASRDRDYEQFF.

The V and J genes are TRBV7-9 and TRBJ2-7, with 8 bases matching TRBD1. The CDR3 contains 15 residues. In germline, CDR1 is SEHNR, CDR2 FQNEAQ (reference sequence). V was clipped by 5 bases and J by 2 bases; unmatched bases: 8. The CDR3 DNA sequence: TGTGCCAGCAGCCAGGGACAGGCACAGACCTACGAGCAGTACTTC. Translating it yields CASSQGQAQTYEQYF.

This clonotype was detected a few times. The gene calls are TRBV7-2 and TRBJ2-2; D unresolved. The CDR3 runs 15 residues. The V end lost 1 base, the J end lost 7 bases, and 13 bases lay between the germline ends. From germline, CDR1 is SGHTA and CDR2 FQGNSA. The CDR3 DNA reads TGTGCCAGCAGCTTAGGTCTCCAGAATGGCGGGGAGCTGTTTTTT. Its translation is CASSLGLQNGGELFF.

This clonotype has only a few counts. The chain uses TRBV5-1 and TRBJ2-4; D ambiguous. V lost 0 bases and J 3 bases, leaving 13 bases between the germline ends. Per germline, CDR1 SGHRS and CDR2 YFSETQ. The CDR3 extends over 16 amino acids. The CDR3 sequence: CASSLAAVTVKNIQYF. CDR3 bases: TGCGCCAGCAGCTTGGCGGCGGTCACCGTCAAAAACATTCAGTACTTC.

The V gene is TRBV14, the J gene TRBJ2-1; D is unclear. Per the germline V gene, CDR1 is SGHDN and CDR2 is FVKESK. Trimming removed 1 base at V and 4 bases at J, with 11 bases between. This CDR3 is built from 15 residues. CDR3 sequence reads: CASSQAGLGYNEQFF. In DNA, the CDR3 is TGTGCCAGCAGCCAAGCTGGCCTAGGTTACAATGAGCAGTTCTTC.

Only one count was recorded for this clonotype. The V gene is TRBV20-1, the J gene TRBJ2-1, with 12 bases fitting TRBD2. Looked up from germline, CDR1 is DFQATT and CDR2 is SNEGSKA (reference sequence). The V and J ends lost 3 bases and 9 bases, in that order; junction bases with no gene match: 12. There are 16 residues in the CDR3. The DNA of the CDR3 is TGCAGTGCTAGGTGGCCGGGACTAGCGGGTAGGGGTGAGCAGTTCTTC. It specifies CSARWPGLAGRGEQFF.

This clonotype occurred a few times. As DNA, the CDR3 is TGCAGCGTCTATCAGGGGAGAGCGTTCTTC. It encodes CSVYQGRAFF. The V call is TRBV29-1, the J call TRBJ2-1; possibly TRBD1 for D (6 bases). This CDR3 spans 10 amino acids. Trimming took off 6 bases at V and 15 bases at J, with 15 bases between the two ends. The germline V gene encodes CDR1 SQVTM and CDR2 ANQGSEA.